What follows are 2 T cell receptor beta chains derived from one specimen sequenced in a study of T cell responses to AZD1222 COVID-19 vaccine. Using immunoSEQ multiplex PCR, the repertoire was profiled, and TCRdb retains in-frame clones only, with some absent. The sample carries around 140,000 clones, 90% recorded once. The starting material was peripheral blood, obtained on day 0 of AZD1222 vaccination. These receptors all come from an adult in good health.

This chain connects TRBV6-5 to TRBJ2-3; D unclear. Germline lookup yields CDR1 MNHEY and CDR2 SVGAGI. CDR3 length: 10 residues. Trimming took off 7 bases at V and 5 bases at J, with 4 bases between the two ends. The CDR3 DNA follows: TGTGCCAGCACGGGAGATACGCAGTATTTT. Its protein product is CASTGDTQYF.

This sequence joins TRBV30 and TRBJ1-2; maybe TRBD1 (5 bases). Per the germline V gene, CDR1 is GTSNPN and CDR2 is SVGIG (reference sequence). This CDR3 contains 13 residues. Trimming shortened V by 4 bases and J by 8 bases, and 17 bases separated the two germline ends. The CDR3, as DNA: TGTGCCTGGATGACAGTAACGGGGACCGGCTACACCTTC. As protein: CAWMTVTGTGYTF.